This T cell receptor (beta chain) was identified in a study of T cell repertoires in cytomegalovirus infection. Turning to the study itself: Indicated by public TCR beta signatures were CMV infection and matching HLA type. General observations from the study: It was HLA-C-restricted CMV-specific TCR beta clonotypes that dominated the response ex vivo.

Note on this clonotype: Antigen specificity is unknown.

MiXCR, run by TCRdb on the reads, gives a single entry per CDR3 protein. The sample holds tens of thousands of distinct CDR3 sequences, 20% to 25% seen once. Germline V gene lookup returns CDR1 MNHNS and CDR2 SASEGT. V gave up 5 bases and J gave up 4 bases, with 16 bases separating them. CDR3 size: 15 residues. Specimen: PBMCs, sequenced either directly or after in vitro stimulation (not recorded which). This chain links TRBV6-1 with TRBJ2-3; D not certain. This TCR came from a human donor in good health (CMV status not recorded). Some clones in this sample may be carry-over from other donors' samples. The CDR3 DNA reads TGTGCCAGCAGTCGCCTGCTAGTCGCACCAGATACGCAGTATTTT. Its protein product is CASSRLLVAPDTQYF.